A single sample is the source of the 10 T cell receptor beta chains below, sequenced in a study of blood T cell repertoires in COVID-19. The method was immunoSEQ multiplex PCR; TCRdb's version includes in-frame clones alone and lacks a portion of them. The sample contains about 250,000 clones, roughly 85% of which appear only once. Source material: PBMCs or T cells enriched from blood (not recorded which). Receptors were obtained from a woman in her fifties or sixties with acute COVID-19.

The rearrangement links TRBV19 to TRBJ1-4, with D possibly being TRBD1 (5 bases). The CDR3 extends over 14 amino acids. Trimming stripped 8 bases from V and 6 bases from J, with 16 bases between. The V gene's germline CDR1 is LNHDA and CDR2 SQIVND (reference sequence). In DNA form, the CDR3 reads TGTGCCAGTCGTAGCAGGGTCCTACATGAAAAACTGTTTTTT. Protein product: CASRSRVLHEKLFF.

The V call is TRBV6-5, the J call TRBJ1-5; the D is unclear. Germline values: CDR1 MNHEY, CDR2 SVGAGI. The CDR3 is 15 amino acids. The V and J ends lost 0 bases and 1 base respectively, with 7 bases between them. CDR3 in amino acids: CASSYSFLSNQPQHF. Here the CDR3 DNA reads TGTGCCAGCAGTTACTCCTTCCTCAGCAATCAGCCCCAGCATTTT.

The chain has TRBV10-3 and TRBJ2-2, with D possibly TRBD1 on 7 matching bases. Between the trimmed V and J ends, which lost 2 bases and 4 bases, there was a span of 20 bases. The CDR3 has 18 amino acids. Germline CDR1 and CDR2: ENHRY and SYGVKD. The CDR3 loop reads CAISEPGPRQGLTGELFF. The CDR3 DNA follows: TGTGCCATCAGTGAGCCCGGACCACGACAGGGACTCACCGGGGAGCTGTTTTTT.

The V and J genes are TRBV19 and TRBJ1-2; TRBD1 aligns across 7 bases. Trimming removed 6 bases from V and 5 bases from J; junction bases left unmatched: 6. Germline-derived CDR1 and CDR2 are LNHDA and SQIVND (reference sequence). This CDR3 has 13 residues. CDR3 region: CASRRQGPYGYTF. CDR3 nucleotides: TGTGCCAGTAGACGACAGGGCCCATATGGCTACACCTTC.

This clone appeared once. The J gene is TRBJ1-1, the V gene TRBV15; tentative D call: TRBD1 (6 bases). V was cut by 7 bases and J by 5 bases, with 17 bases left in between. The CDR3 is made up of 14 amino acids. Germline V gene lookup returns CDR1 LNHNV and CDR2 YYDKDF (reference sequence). The CDR3 spells CATTPRGGGTEAFF. DNA of the CDR3: TGTGCCACCACCCCAAGGGGGGGCGGGACTGAAGCTTTCTTT.

The rearrangement uses TRBV10-2 and TRBJ2-7; 10 positions agree with TRBD2. The length of the CDR3 is 15 residues. The germline CDR1 and CDR2 sequences are WSHSY and SAAADI. With 4 bases clipped from V and 3 bases from J, the junction kept 6 bases outside the gene matches. For the CDR3, the DNA is TGCGCCAGCAGTGGATCCGGGACTAGCGTCTACGAGCAGTACTTC. Translation: CASSGSGTSVYEQYF.

This clone was observed a handful of times. The chain employs TRBV30 and TRBJ1-2; unclear D gene. The CDR3 is made up of 14 amino acids. From germline, CDR1 is GTSNPN and CDR2 SVGIG (reference sequence). V shed 2 bases and J shed 0 bases, with 10 bases lying between them. The CDR3, as DNA: TGTGCCTGGAGTTTACGGACTACTAACTATGGCTACACCTTC. It is translated as CAWSLRTTNYGYTF.

The chain combines TRBV4-1 with TRBJ2-7; D is ambiguous. Germline loops: CDR1 MGHRA, CDR2 YSYEKL. This CDR3 has 15 amino acids. With 0 bases removed from V and 4 bases from J, the gap between germline ends came to 13 bases. In nucleotides, the CDR3 is TGCGCCAGCAGCCAAGATTGGAGCCCTCATTACGAGCAGTACTTC. Encoded protein: CASSQDWSPHYEQYF.

J is TRBJ2-3 and V is TRBV5-1, with TRBD1 matching over 9 bases. This CDR3 has 14 amino acids. V dropped 7 bases and J dropped 0; count of bases not matched to a gene: 3. Germline loops: CDR1 SGHRS, CDR2 YFSETQ. In nucleotides, the CDR3 is TGCGCCAGCCGGACAGGGGAGAGCACAGATACGCAGTATTTT. Translation: CASRTGESTDTQYF. The full variable domain, with the rest looked up from reference TRBV5-1 and TRBJ2-3, is KAGVTQTPRYLIKTRGQQVTLSCSPISGHRSVSWYQQTPGQGLQFLFEYFSETQRNKGNFPGRFSGRQFSNSRSEMNVSTLELGDSALYLCASRTGESTDTQYFGPGTRLTVL.

This chain links TRBV5-4 with TRBJ1-2; weak D call: TRBD1 (5 bases). The CDR3 totals 14 residues. V was pared by 0 bases and J by 8 bases, with 14 bases between. Germline V CDR1 and CDR2: SGHNT, YYREEE (reference sequence). CDR3 sequence: CASSLDQRDGGYTF. In DNA form, the CDR3 reads TGTGCCAGCAGCTTGGATCAGCGGGACGGGGGCTACACCTTC.